The rows below give T cell receptor beta chains drawn from one sample of a study of T cell responses to AZD1222 COVID-19 vaccine. Libraries were prepared by immunoSEQ multiplex PCR; TCRdb keeps only in-frame clonotypes and omits some of them. This table holds some 120,000 clones, about 80% found once. The sample here was peripheral blood, taken on day 0 of AZD1222 vaccination. The receptors come from an adult in good health. The CDR3 runs from the conserved cysteine through the conserved F or W. The order of the fields is clone size, D gene, V gene, J gene, CDR3 protein, CDR3 DNA. A D gene is named only where the DNA matches it firmly. Expanded clones are given a class, and other clones once, few, many or no size at all.

once	NA	TRBV7-9	TRBJ1-4	CASSLTEGREKLFF	TGTGCCAGCAGCTTAACCGAGGGCAGGGAAAAACTGTTTTTT
NA	NA	TRBV18	TRBJ2-5	CASSPREGVRETQYF	TGTGCCAGCTCACCACGTGAGGGAGTAAGAGAGACCCAGTACTTC
NA	TRBD2	TRBV18	TRBJ2-3	CASSPSSGRGDTQYF	TGTGCCAGCTCACCATCTAGCGGGAGGGGAGATACGCAGTATTTT
NA	NA	TRBV18	TRBJ1-2	CASSPEEGANYGYTF	TGTGCCAGCTCCCCCGAGGAGGGAGCTAACTATGGCTACACCTTC
NA	NA	TRBV27	TRBJ1-2	CASSLNSLGAGAYGYTF	TGTGCCAGCAGTTTAAATTCCCTCGGGGCAGGGGCTTATGGCTACACCTTC
NA	TRBD2	TRBV14	TRBJ2-1	CASSLRTSGLNEQFF	TGTGCCAGCAGCCTTAGGACTAGCGGGCTCAATGAGCAGTTCTTC
NA	TRBD1	TRBV5-6	TRBJ2-7	CASSLGTGHYEQYF	TGTGCCAGCAGCTTGGGGACAGGCCACTACGAGCAGTACTTC
NA	NA	TRBV27	TRBJ2-5	CASSLNPRRETQYF	TGTGCCAGCAGTTTAAACCCCAGGAGAGAGACCCAGTACTTC
NA	NA	TRBV5-5	TRBJ2-3	CASSSSSGADTQYF	TGTGCCAGCAGCTCAAGTTCAGGGGCAGATACGCAGTATTTT
NA	NA	TRBV6-1	TRBJ1-1	CASSDETGVFEAFF	TGTGCCAGCAGTGATGAAACGGGGGTTTTTGAAGCTTTCTTT
NA	NA	TRBV19	TRBJ1-6	CASSIARWGSDNSPLHF	TGTGCCAGTAGTATAGCGCGGTGGGGGTCGGATAATTCACCCCTCCACTTT
NA	NA	TRBV28	TRBJ2-3	CASSFIGKSFTDTQYF	TGTGCCAGCAGTTTTATCGGGAAGAGTTTCACAGATACGCAGTATTTT
NA	TRBD2	TRBV9	TRBJ2-7	CASSVAPGLPLGQYF	TGTGCCAGCAGCGTAGCCCCGGGACTACCCCTGGGGCAGTACTTC
NA	NA	TRBV27	TRBJ1-1	CASSPYLGDRTEAFF	TGTGCCAGCAGTCCCTACTTGGGGGATCGGACTGAAGCTTTCTTT
NA	TRBD2	TRBV5-6	TRBJ2-7	CASSLLAGQSYEQYF	TGTGCCAGCAGCCTACTAGCGGGACAATCCTACGAGCAGTACTTC
NA	NA	TRBV7-9	TRBJ2-7	CASSQVGVDEQYF	TGTGCCAGCAGCCAGGTGGGGGTGGACGAGCAGTACTTC
NA	NA	TRBV19	TRBJ2-7	CASSIGPGSSYEQYF	TGTGCCAGTAGTATAGGCCCAGGGAGCTCCTACGAGCAGTACTTC
NA	TRBD2	TRBV7-2	TRBJ2-3	CASSLGGSRTDTQYF	TGTGCCAGCAGCTTGGGAGGGAGCAGAACAGATACGCAGTATTTT
NA	TRBD1	TRBV7-2	TRBJ2-1	CASRPGQGAYNEQFF	TGTGCCAGCAGGCCGGGACAGGGGGCCTACAATGAGCAGTTCTTC
NA	NA	TRBV30	TRBJ1-4	CAYRPFFNEKLFF	TGTGCCTACCGCCCGTTCTTTAATGAAAAACTGTTTTTT
NA	NA	TRBV6-6	TRBJ1-2	CATDRTEVDTF	TGTGCCACCGACAGGACCGAGGTTGATACCTTC
few	NA	TRBV7-7	TRBJ2-2	CASSSAMAFGTGELFF	TGTGCTAGCAGCTCCGCGATGGCCTTTGGGACCGGGGAGCTGTTTTTT
NA	NA	TRBV12-5	TRBJ1-1	CASVMNTEAFF	TGTGCTTCCGTCATGAACACTGAAGCTTTCTTT
NA	NA	TRBV6-5	TRBJ1-1	CASSYSRNTEAFF	TGTGCCAGCAGTTACTCTAGAAACACTGAAGCTTTCTTT
NA	TRBD1	TRBV2	TRBJ1-1	CASRQDRMNTEAFF	TGTGCCAGCAGACAGGACAGGATGAACACTGAAGCTTTCTTT
NA	TRBD2	TRBV5-1	TRBJ2-2	CASSILLAGATGELFF	TGCGCCAGCAGCATCCTACTAGCGGGAGCCACCGGGGAGCTGTTTTTT
NA	NA	TRBV6-2/TRBV6-3	TRBJ2-5	CASSYQGARETQYF	TGTGCCAGCAGTTACCAAGGGGCCCGGGAGACCCAGTACTTC
NA	NA	TRBV5-1	TRBJ1-1	CASSFWSGTVGVNTEAFF	TGCGCCAGCAGCTTTTGGAGCGGGACGGTGGGGGTGAACACTGAAGCTTTCTTT
NA	NA	TRBV7-3	TRBJ2-3	CASSRDSSQGTDTQYF	TGTGCCAGCAGTCGGGACTCCTCACAAGGCACAGATACGCAGTATTTT
NA	NA	TRBV28	TRBJ2-5	CASRYFRVVKETQYF	TGTGCCAGCAGGTACTTCAGGGTCGTCAAAGAGACCCAGTACTTC
NA	NA	TRBV29-1	TRBJ2-1	CSVVYGSSYNEQFF	TGCAGCGTTGTCTACGGAAGCTCCTACAATGAGCAGTTCTTC
NA	NA	TRBV3-1/TRBV3-2	TRBJ2-1	CASTNGAYNEQFF	TGTGCCAGCACCAATGGAGCCTACAATGAGCAGTTCTTC
NA	TRBD2	TRBV28	TRBJ2-7	CASRGTSGGYEQYF	TGTGCCAGCAGGGGGACTAGCGGGGGATACGAGCAGTACTTC
NA	TRBD1	TRBV30	TRBJ1-6	CAWHPGTGFSPLHF	TGTGCCTGGCACCCCGGGACAGGGTTTTCACCCCTCCACTTT
NA	NA	TRBV19	TRBJ2-5	CASRKWVGEETQYF	TGTGCCAGCCGTAAGTGGGTTGGTGAGGAGACCCAGTACTTC